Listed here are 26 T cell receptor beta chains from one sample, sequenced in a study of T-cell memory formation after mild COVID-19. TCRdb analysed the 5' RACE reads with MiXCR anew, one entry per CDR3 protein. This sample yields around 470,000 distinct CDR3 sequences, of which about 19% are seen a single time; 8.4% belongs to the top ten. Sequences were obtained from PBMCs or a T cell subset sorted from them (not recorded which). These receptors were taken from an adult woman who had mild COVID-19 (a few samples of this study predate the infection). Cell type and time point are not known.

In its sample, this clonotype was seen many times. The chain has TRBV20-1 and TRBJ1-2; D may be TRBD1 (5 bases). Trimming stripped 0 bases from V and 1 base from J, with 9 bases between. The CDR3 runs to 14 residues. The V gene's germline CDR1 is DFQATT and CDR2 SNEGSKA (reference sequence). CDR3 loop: CSARDDSHNYGYTF. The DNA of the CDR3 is TGCAGTGCTAGAGATGACAGCCATAACTATGGCTACACCTTC.

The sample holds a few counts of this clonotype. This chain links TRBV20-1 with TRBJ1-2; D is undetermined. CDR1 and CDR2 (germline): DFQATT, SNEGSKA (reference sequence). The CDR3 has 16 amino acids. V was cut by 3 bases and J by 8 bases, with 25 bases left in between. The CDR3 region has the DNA TGCAGTGCTAGGACCGGGGTTAGCATCTCCGTTGGAGGCTACACCTTC. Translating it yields CSARTGVSISVGGYTF.

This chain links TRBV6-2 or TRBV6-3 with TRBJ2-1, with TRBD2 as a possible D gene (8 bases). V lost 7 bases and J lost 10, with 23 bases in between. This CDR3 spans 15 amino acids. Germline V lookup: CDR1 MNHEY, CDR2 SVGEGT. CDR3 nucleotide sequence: TGTGCCAGCACTCGAGGGGTAGCGGGACAGAAGGAGCAGTTCTTC. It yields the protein CASTRGVAGQKEQFF.

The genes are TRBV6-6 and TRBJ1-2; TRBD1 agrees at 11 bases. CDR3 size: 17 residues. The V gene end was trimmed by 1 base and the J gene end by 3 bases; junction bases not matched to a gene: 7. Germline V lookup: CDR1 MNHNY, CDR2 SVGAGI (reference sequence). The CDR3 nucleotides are TGTGCCAGCAGTTACTTGGTAGGACAGGGGGCTGACTATGGCTACACCTTC. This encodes CASSYLVGQGADYGYTF.

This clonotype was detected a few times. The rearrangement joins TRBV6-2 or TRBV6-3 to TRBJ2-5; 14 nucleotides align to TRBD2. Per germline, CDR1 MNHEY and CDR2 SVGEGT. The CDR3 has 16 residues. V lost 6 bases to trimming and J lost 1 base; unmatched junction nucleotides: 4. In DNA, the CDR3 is TGTGCCAGCAGCGATGGACTAGCGGGAGGCCAAGAGACCCAGTACTTC. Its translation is CASSDGLAGGQETQYF.

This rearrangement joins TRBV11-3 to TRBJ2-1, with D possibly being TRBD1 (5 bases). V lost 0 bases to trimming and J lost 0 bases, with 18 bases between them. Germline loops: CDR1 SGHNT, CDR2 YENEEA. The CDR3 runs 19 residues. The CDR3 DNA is TGTGCCAGCAGCTTAGATGAATACGTCTGGGGCAGCTCCTACAATGAGCAGTTCTTC. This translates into CASSLDEYVWGSSYNEQFF.

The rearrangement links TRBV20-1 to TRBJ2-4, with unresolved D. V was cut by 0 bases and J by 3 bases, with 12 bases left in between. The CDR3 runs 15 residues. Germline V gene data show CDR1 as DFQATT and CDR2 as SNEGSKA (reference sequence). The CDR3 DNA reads TGCAGTGCTAGAGAATCGACTTACGTCAAAAACATTCAGTACTTC. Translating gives CSARESTYVKNIQYF.

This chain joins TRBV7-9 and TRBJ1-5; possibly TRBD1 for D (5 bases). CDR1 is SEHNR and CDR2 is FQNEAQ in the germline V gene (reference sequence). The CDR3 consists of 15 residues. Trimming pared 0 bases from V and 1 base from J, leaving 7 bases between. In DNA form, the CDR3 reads TGTGCCAGCAGCTTAGCTGGGGGGAGCAATCAGCCCCAGCATTTT. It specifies CASSLAGGSNQPQHF.

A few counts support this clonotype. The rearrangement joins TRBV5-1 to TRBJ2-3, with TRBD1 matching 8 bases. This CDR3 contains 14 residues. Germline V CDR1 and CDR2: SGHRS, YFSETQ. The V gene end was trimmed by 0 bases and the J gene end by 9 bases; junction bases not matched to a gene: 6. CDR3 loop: CASSLVAGGSTQYF. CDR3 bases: TGCGCCAGCAGCTTGGTGGCAGGGGGCTCAACGCAGTATTTT.

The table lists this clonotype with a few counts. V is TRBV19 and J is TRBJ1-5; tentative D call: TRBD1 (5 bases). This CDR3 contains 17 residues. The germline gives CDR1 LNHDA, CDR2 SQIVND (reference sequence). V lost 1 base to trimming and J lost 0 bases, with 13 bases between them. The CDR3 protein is CASSIVGGFISNQPQHF. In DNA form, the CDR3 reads TGTGCCAGTAGTATAGTGGGGGGATTTATTAGCAATCAGCCCCAGCATTTT.

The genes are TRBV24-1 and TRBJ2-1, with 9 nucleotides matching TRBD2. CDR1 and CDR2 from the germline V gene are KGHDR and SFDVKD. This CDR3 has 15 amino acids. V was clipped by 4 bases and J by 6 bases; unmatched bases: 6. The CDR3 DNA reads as TGTGCCACCAGTGACCCGGGACTAGCCTTCAATGAGCAGTTCTTC. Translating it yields CATSDPGLAFNEQFF.

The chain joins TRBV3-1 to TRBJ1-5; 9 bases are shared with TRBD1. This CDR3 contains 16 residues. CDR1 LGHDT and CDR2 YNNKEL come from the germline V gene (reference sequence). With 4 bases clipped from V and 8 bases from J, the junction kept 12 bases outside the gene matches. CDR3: CASSPSGGTGRKPQHF. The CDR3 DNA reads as TGTGCCAGCAGCCCTAGCGGAGGGACAGGGAGGAAGCCCCAGCATTTT.

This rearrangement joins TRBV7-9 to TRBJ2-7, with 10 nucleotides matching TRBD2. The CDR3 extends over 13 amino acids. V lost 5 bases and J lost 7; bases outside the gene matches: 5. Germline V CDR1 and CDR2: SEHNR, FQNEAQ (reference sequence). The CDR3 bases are TGTGCCAGCAGCCCAGCGGGGGGGCTTGAGCAGTACTTC. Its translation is CASSPAGGLEQYF. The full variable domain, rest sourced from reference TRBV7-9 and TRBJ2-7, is DTGVSQNPRHKITKRGQNVTFRCDPISEHNRLYWYRQTLGQGPEFLTYFQNEAQLEKSRLLSDRFSAERPKGSFSTLEIQRTEQGDSAMYLCASSPAGGLEQYFGPGTRLTVT.

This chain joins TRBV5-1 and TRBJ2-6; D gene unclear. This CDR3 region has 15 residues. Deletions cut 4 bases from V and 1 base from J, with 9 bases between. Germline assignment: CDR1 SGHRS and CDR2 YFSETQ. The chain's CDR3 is CASSLPQSGANVLTF. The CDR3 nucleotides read TGCGCCAGCAGCCTCCCACAATCTGGGGCCAACGTCCTGACTTTC.

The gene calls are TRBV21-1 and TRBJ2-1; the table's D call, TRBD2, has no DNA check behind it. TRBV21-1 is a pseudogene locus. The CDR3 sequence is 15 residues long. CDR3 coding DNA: TGTGCCAGCAGCAAAATGACTAGCGGGAGATCTGAGCAGTTCTTC. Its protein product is CASSKMTSGRSEQFF.

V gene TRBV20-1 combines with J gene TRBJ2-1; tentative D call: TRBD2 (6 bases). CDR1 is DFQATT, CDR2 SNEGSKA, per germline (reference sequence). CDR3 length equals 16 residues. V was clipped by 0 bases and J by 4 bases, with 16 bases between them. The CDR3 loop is CSARDRGSGAYNEQFF. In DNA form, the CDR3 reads TGCAGTGCTAGAGATAGAGGTAGCGGAGCTTACAATGAGCAGTTCTTC.

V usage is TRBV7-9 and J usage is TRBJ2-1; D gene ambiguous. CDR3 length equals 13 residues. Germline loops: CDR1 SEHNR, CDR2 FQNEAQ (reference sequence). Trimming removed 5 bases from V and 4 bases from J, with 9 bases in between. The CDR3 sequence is CASSPLGYNEQFF. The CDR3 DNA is TGTGCCAGCAGCCCGCTCGGGTACAATGAGCAGTTCTTC. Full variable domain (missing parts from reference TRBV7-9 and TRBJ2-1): DTGVSQNPRHKITKRGQNVTFRCDPISEHNRLYWYRQTLGQGPEFLTYFQNEAQLEKSRLLSDRFSAERPKGSFSTLEIQRTEQGDSAMYLCASSPLGYNEQFFGPGTRLTVL.

CDR3 in amino acids: CASSLVVAGGSNYEQYF. The CDR3 DNA sequence: TGTGCCAGCAGCTTAGTCGTGGCGGGGGGATCCAACTACGAGCAGTACTTC. This chain uses TRBV11-2 with TRBJ2-7, with 8 bases fitting TRBD2. The V and J ends lost 1 base and 3 bases, in that order; junction bases with no gene match: 11. This CDR3 has 17 residues. Per germline, CDR1 SGHAT and CDR2 FQNNGV.

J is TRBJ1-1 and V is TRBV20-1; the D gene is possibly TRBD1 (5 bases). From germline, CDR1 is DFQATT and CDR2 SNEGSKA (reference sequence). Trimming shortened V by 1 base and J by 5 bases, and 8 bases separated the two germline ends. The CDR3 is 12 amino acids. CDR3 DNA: TGCAGTGCTAGAGCTGAGGGGACTGAAGCTTTCTTT. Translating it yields CSARAEGTEAFF.

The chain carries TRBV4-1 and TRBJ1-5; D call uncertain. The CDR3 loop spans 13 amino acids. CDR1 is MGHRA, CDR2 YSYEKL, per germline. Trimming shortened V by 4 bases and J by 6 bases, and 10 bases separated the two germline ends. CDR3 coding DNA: TGCGCCAGCAGCCGGCAAGTCGCTCAGCCCCAGCATTTT. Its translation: CASSRQVAQPQHF.

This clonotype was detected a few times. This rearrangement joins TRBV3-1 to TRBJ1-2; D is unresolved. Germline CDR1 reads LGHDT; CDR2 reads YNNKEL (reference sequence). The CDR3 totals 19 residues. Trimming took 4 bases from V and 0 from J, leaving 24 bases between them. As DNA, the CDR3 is TGTGCCAGCAGCCCTCGACCGCTTCACGAGTCTCTAGCTAACTATGGCTACACCTTC. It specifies CASSPRPLHESLANYGYTF. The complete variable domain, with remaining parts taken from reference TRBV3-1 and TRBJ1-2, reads DTAVSQTPKYLVTQMGNDKSIKCEQNLGHDTMYWYKQDSKKFLKIMFSYNNKELIINETVPNRFSPKSPDKAHLNLHINSLELGDSAVYFCASSPRPLHESLANYGYTFGSGTRLTVV.

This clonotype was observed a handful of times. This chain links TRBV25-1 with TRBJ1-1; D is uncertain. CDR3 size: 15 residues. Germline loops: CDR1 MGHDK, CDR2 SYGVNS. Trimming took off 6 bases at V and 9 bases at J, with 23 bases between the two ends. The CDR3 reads CASRTASSPGHQAFF. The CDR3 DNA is TGTGCCAGCAGAACCGCCTCGTCTCCTGGGCATCAAGCTTTCTTT.

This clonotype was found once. CDR3 bases: TGCAGTGCTAGCGGGTCTATGCAGACCCAGTACTTC. It is translated as CSASGSMQTQYF. The genes are TRBV20-1 and TRBJ2-5; D gene uncertain. The CDR3 has 12 residues. V gave up 3 bases and J gave up 6 bases, with 11 bases separating them. The V gene's germline CDR1 is DFQATT and CDR2 SNEGSKA (reference sequence).

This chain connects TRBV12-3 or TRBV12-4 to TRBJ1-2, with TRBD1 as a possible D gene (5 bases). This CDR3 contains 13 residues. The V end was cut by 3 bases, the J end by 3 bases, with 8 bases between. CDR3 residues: CASSFGADYGYTF. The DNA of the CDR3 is TGTGCCAGCAGTTTTGGGGCTGACTATGGCTACACCTTC.

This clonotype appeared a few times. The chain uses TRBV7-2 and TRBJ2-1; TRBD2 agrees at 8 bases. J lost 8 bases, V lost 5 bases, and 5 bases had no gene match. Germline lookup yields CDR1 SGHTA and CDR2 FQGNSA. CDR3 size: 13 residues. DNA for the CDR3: TGTGCCAGCAGCCCCGGGGGGGTGGATGAGCAGTTCTTC. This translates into CASSPGGVDEQFF.

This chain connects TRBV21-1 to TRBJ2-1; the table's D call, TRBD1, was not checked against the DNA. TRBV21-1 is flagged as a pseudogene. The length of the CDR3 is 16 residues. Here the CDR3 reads CASSKGQGYSYNEQFF. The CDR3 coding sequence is TGTGCCAGCAGCAAAGGCCAGGGGTACTCCTACAATGAGCAGTTCTTC.